A single sample is the source of the 14 T cell receptor beta chains below, sequenced in a study of beta chain features in type 1 diabetes. Study-wide results and limits: Shortening that was moderate but significant affected the TCRB CDR3s of Type 1 diabetes patients in all four CD4+ subsets.

Antigen specificity for these receptors is unknown. Of the isolated RNA, all was reverse transcribed, and so the sequenced material was expressed TCRB transcripts. The method was immunoSEQ multiplex PCR; TCRdb's version includes in-frame clones alone and lacks a portion of them. The sample lists roughly 230,000 clones; about 11% were seen once. The sequencing input was naive CD4+ T cells from blood. All receptors come from a man aged 25 to 40 with type 1 diabetes.

This chain joins TRBV30 and TRBJ2-5; 7 bases fit TRBD1. This CDR3 is built from 15 residues. CDR1 is GTSNPN and CDR2 is SVGIG in the germline V gene (reference sequence). V trimming: 4 bases; J trimming: 0 bases; junction bases outside the gene matches: 8. CDR3 amino acids: CAWTRGQPYQETQYF. CDR3 bases: TGTGCCTGGACTAGGGGACAGCCGTACCAAGAGACCCAGTACTTC.

The chain has TRBV5-4 and TRBJ2-3; 7 positions agree with TRBD2. V trimming: 3 bases; J trimming: 2 bases; junction bases outside the gene matches: 6. The CDR3 is 15 residues long. CDR1 and CDR2 (germline): SGHNT, YYREEE (reference sequence). Written as DNA, the CDR3 is TGTGCCAGCAGCTCCGGCGGGGGAATCACAGATACGCAGTATTTT. The encoded protein is CASSSGGGITDTQYF.

The rearrangement links TRBV13 to TRBJ2-1, with D tentatively TRBD2 (5 bases). In germline, CDR1 is PRHDT, CDR2 FYEKMQ (reference sequence). The CDR3 length is 12 residues. Trimming left V 7 bases short and J 6 bases short, with 10 bases between. CDR3 bases: TGTGCCAGCAATCGGGGTTCCAATGAGCAGTTCTTC. Encoded protein: CASNRGSNEQFF.

In this sample, this clone turned up a few times. The chain joins TRBV28 to TRBJ1-1, with D possibly being TRBD1 (5 bases). The germline V and J ends were trimmed by 5 bases and 2 bases, with 15 bases remaining between them. Germline values: CDR1 MDHEN, CDR2 SYDVKM. The length of the CDR3 is 15 residues. The CDR3 here is CASSLPRAGNTEAFF. DNA for the CDR3: TGTGCCAGCAGTCTGCCCAGGGCAGGTAACACTGAAGCTTTCTTT.

V and J are TRBV5-1 and TRBJ2-5, with a possible D match to TRBD1 (6 bases). Germline loops: CDR1 SGHRS, CDR2 YFSETQ. CDR3 length: 14 residues. The germline V and J ends were trimmed by 2 bases and 1 base, with 9 bases remaining between them. The CDR3 nucleotides read TGCGCCAGCAGCTTAGGACAGACCCAAGAGACCCAGTACTTC. It is translated as CASSLGQTQETQYF.

This clone has a handful of counts. The chain joins TRBV19 to TRBJ2-3, with D possibly matching TRBD2 (5 bases). Germline assignment: CDR1 LNHDA and CDR2 SQIVND (reference sequence). V lost 1 base and J lost 0, with 5 bases in between. The CDR3 has 14 residues. CDR3 DNA: TGTGCCAGTAGTATAGCGGGGAGCACAGATACGCAGTATTTT. This codes for CASSIAGSTDTQYF.

The chain combines TRBV7-3 with TRBJ2-3, with D maybe TRBD2 (7 bases). The CDR3 contains 15 residues. Germline lookup yields CDR1 SGHTA and CDR2 FQGTGA. Trimming pared 2 bases from V and 2 bases from J, leaving 11 bases between. The CDR3 spells CASSLRGAYTDTQYF. CDR3 sequence (DNA): TGTGCCAGCAGCTTACGGGGGGCGTACACAGATACGCAGTATTTT.

The chain employs TRBV12-5 and TRBJ2-3; tentatively, D is TRBD2 (6 bases). The CDR3 has 14 residues. The germline gives CDR1 LGHNT, CDR2 FRNRAP. V was clipped by 3 bases and J by 1 base, with 8 bases between them. The CDR3 loop reads CASGLGTGTDTQYF. The CDR3, as DNA: TGTGCTAGTGGTTTAGGGACTGGCACAGATACGCAGTATTTT. Full variable domain (outside the CDR3, taken from reference TRBV12-5 and TRBJ2-3): DARVTQTPRHKVTEMGQEVTMRCQPILGHNTVFWYRQTMMQGLELLAYFRNRAPLDDSGMPKDRFSAEMPDATLATLKIQPSEPRDSAVYFCASGLGTGTDTQYFGPGTRLTVL.

This clone has just a few counts. The CDR3, as DNA: TGCAGCGTAGTCGGGAGGGTTGCCTACGAGCAGTACTTC. This codes for CSVVGRVAYEQYF. The gene calls are TRBV29-1 and TRBJ2-7, with 8 bases aligning to TRBD2. Germline V CDR1 and CDR2: SQVTM, ANQGSEA. CDR3 length: 13 amino acids. With V trimmed by 6 bases and J by 2 bases, 6 bases remained unmatched.

V is TRBV28 and J is TRBJ1-2; a possible D gene is TRBD1 (6 bases). Germline V CDR1 and CDR2: MDHEN, SYDVKM. The CDR3 has 13 residues. V lost 6 bases and J lost 4, with 12 bases in between. The CDR3 region has the DNA TGTGCCAGCAGCACCTTACAGGGCTATGGCTACACCTTC. Translation gives CASSTLQGYGYTF.

The V and J genes are TRBV9 and TRBJ2-6; possible D gene TRBD2, 5 bases. Per germline, CDR1 SGDLS and CDR2 YYNGEE. The CDR3 runs 20 residues. V was trimmed by 3 bases and J by 2 bases, leaving 24 bases between them. Here the CDR3 reads CASSAGPERVPLAGANVLTF. CDR3 sequence (DNA): TGTGCCAGCAGCGCGGGCCCCGAGAGGGTACCTTTAGCTGGGGCCAACGTCCTGACTTTC. Filled out from reference TRBV9 and TRBJ2-6, the complete variable domain reads DSGVTQTPKHLITATGQRVTLRCSPRSGDLSVYWYQQSLDQGLQFLIQYYNGEERAKGNILERFSAQQFPDLHSELNLSSLELGDSALYFCASSAGPERVPLAGANVLTFGAGSRLTVL.

V usage is TRBV5-4 and J usage is TRBJ2-4, with D possibly TRBD2 on 6 matching bases. CDR1 is SGHNT, CDR2 YYREEE, per germline (reference sequence). The CDR3 covers 15 residues. V was pared by 4 bases and J by 1 base, with 12 bases between. The DNA of the CDR3 is TGTGCCAGCAGCGGAGGAGGGCTCGCCAAAAACATTCAGTACTTC. This encodes CASSGGGLAKNIQYF.

This clone was observed a few times. The genes are TRBV4-1 and TRBJ2-1, with D perhaps TRBD2 (7 bases). V was pared by 1 base and J by 4 bases, with 11 bases between. Germline V lookup: CDR1 MGHRA, CDR2 YSYEKL. There are 15 residues in the CDR3. CDR3 in amino acids: CASSQAGGRYNEQFF. CDR3 coding DNA: TGCGCCAGCAGCCAAGCCGGGGGGCGATACAATGAGCAGTTCTTC.

The gene calls are TRBV14 and TRBJ2-4, with D perhaps TRBD2 (6 bases). Germline values: CDR1 SGHDN, CDR2 FVKESK. The length of the CDR3 is 18 residues. V was clipped by 1 base and J by 1 base, with 17 bases between them. The CDR3 loop reads CASSQAYGGLPAKNIQYF. The CDR3 DNA follows: TGTGCCAGCAGCCAAGCCTACGGGGGTCTCCCCGCCAAAAACATTCAGTACTTC.